Shown below are 23 T cell receptor beta chains from a single sample sequenced in a study of blood T cells in healthy people across ages. With a J-beta primer mix and a sample-barcoded 5' primer, a second PCR ran about 7 to 11 cycles. TCRdb fed the 5' RACE reads into MiXCR, producing one record per CDR3 protein. The table shows 1.8 million or so distinct CDR3 sequences, with about 39% occurring only once. The sequencing input was blood. These receptors were taken from a human donor in good health.

This clonotype was seen a handful of times. The chain has TRBV10-3 and TRBJ1-2; the D gene is possibly TRBD1 (6 bases). CDR1 and CDR2 from the germline V gene are ENHRY and SYGVKD. Trimming cost V 6 bases and J 2 bases, with 10 bases left between them. The CDR3 is 13 residues long. CDR3 bases: TGTGCCATCAGCCAGGGGACCAACTATGGCTACACCTTC. Its protein product is CAISQGTNYGYTF.

The table lists this clonotype with a few counts. The J gene is TRBJ2-4, the V gene TRBV5-1, with 7 bases fitting TRBD2. This CDR3 comprises 14 residues. Germline-derived CDR1 and CDR2 are SGHRS and YFSETQ. V lost 0 bases, J lost 6 bases, and 3 bases stayed unmatched. The CDR3 is CASSLDTSANIQYF. The CDR3 nucleotides are TGCGCCAGCAGCTTGGATACTAGCGCAAACATTCAGTACTTC.

The chain employs TRBV7-8 and TRBJ2-1; perhaps TRBD1 as D (6 bases). This CDR3 comprises 13 residues. Germline CDR1 and CDR2: SGHVS and FQNEAQ. The ends were cut back, 5 bases at V and 7 bases at J, with 12 bases in the middle. The CDR3 DNA is TGTGCCAGCAGCATGGGCCAGGGGAATGAGCAGTTCTTC. Encoded protein: CASSMGQGNEQFF.

The chain uses TRBV6-1 and TRBJ2-1, with D perhaps matching TRBD1 (5 bases). V gave up 6 bases and J gave up 6 bases, with 24 bases separating them. The CDR3 sequence is 17 residues long. Germline assignment: CDR1 MNHNS and CDR2 SASEGT. CDR3 loop: CASRRLVDKPTSNEQFF. CDR3 in DNA: TGTGCCAGCAGGCGTTTGGTGGACAAACCGACAAGCAATGAGCAGTTCTTC.

In its sample, this clonotype was seen a few times. This chain uses TRBV9 with TRBJ2-3; no reliable D call. The germline V gene encodes CDR1 SGDLS and CDR2 YYNGEE. V gave up 3 bases and J gave up 0 bases, with 8 bases separating them. The length of the CDR3 is 14 residues. CDR3 amino acids: CASSGRRSTDTQYF. DNA of the CDR3: TGTGCCAGCAGCGGACGTAGAAGCACAGATACGCAGTATTTT.

V and J are TRBV5-1 and TRBJ1-5; D may be TRBD1 (5 bases). The V gene lost 1 base and the J gene lost 6 bases, with 11 bases spanning the gap. The CDR3 contains 14 residues. Germline CDR1 SGHRS, CDR2 YFSETQ. The CDR3 loop is CASSLSGGAQPQHF. The DNA for the CDR3 is TGCGCCAGCAGCTTGTCGGGAGGGGCTCAGCCCCAGCATTTT.

The table lists this clonotype with a few counts. The DNA for the CDR3 is TGCGCCAGCAGCCAAGATGGGTCCCGAGCTGAAAAACTGTTTTTT. Protein: CASSQDGSRAEKLFF. This rearrangement joins TRBV4-3 to TRBJ1-4, with D uncertain. Germline CDR1 and CDR2: LGHNA and YSLEER. V was shortened by 0 bases and J by 7 bases, with 12 bases between the two germline ends. The CDR3 has 15 amino acids.

In this sample, this clonotype turned up a few times. The V gene is TRBV9, the J gene TRBJ2-7, with D unresolved. V was trimmed by 1 base and J by 0 bases, leaving 11 bases between them. CDR1 and CDR2 from the germline V gene are SGDLS and YYNGEE. The CDR3 consists of 15 residues. CDR3 sequence (DNA): TGTGCCAGCAGCGTAAAAGAGGTTTTCTCCTACGAGCAGTACTTC. Residues: CASSVKEVFSYEQYF.

Regarding this clonotype: A much larger clone differs from this one at a single base, so this may be a read error. CDR3 sequence (DNA): TGTGCCAGCAGCTGTGGAAAGGTTAACTATGGCTACACCTTC. Its translation: CASSCGKVNYGYTF. The V and J genes are TRBV7-8 and TRBJ1-2; no definite D call. This CDR3 spans 14 amino acids. Trimming stripped 4 bases from V and 1 base from J, with 10 bases between. Germline V gene data show CDR1 as SGHVS and CDR2 as FQNEAQ.

CDR3 protein: CASSQVGGTGGGNSPLHF. As DNA, the CDR3 is TGCGCCAGCAGCCAAGTGGGCGGGACAGGGGGCGGTAATTCACCCCTCCACTTT. The chain has TRBV4-3 and TRBJ1-6, with TRBD1 identical over 12 bases. CDR1 and CDR2 (germline): LGHNA, YSLEER. V trimming: 1 base; J trimming: 6 bases; junction bases outside the gene matches: 7. The CDR3 contains 18 residues.

The genes are TRBV12-3 or TRBV12-4 and TRBJ1-1; the match to TRBD1 covers 10 bases. V lost 5 bases, J lost 5 bases, and 5 bases stayed unmatched. The CDR3 has 14 amino acids. This chain's CDR3 is CASSQTGGKTEAFF. CDR3 coding DNA: TGTGCCAGCAGTCAGACAGGGGGCAAGACTGAAGCTTTCTTT.

This rearrangement joins TRBV20-1 to TRBJ2-3; TRBD2 matches at 7 bases. Germline CDR1 is DFQATT and CDR2 is SNEGSKA (reference sequence). V lost 3 bases, J lost 2 bases, and 5 bases stayed unmatched. This CDR3 contains 14 residues. CDR3 coding DNA: TGCAGTGCTAGCGGGGGGACTACCACAGATACGCAGTATTTT. This gives the protein CSASGGTTTDTQYF.

The gene calls are TRBV15 and TRBJ2-1; D call uncertain. The CDR3 spans 16 residues. V was cut by 6 bases and J by 4 bases, with 19 bases left in between. CDR1 LNHNV and CDR2 YYDKDF come from the germline V gene (reference sequence). The CDR3 bases are TGTGCCACCAGTCCTGCCCGGCTGTCCCTATACAATGAGCAGTTCTTC. This encodes CATSPARLSLYNEQFF.

In its sample, this clonotype was seen a few times. This chain links TRBV20-1 with TRBJ2-5, with TRBD1 identical over 8 bases. The J call may be incorrect, as the DNA end agrees better with TRBJ2-7. The CDR3 extends over 15 amino acids. The germline V gene has CDR1 DFQATT and CDR2 SNEGSKA (reference sequence). The CDR3 nucleotides are TGCAGTGCTAGAGTTCCAGACAGGGGTTTGTACGAGCAGTACTTC. Amino acid sequence: CSARVPDRGLYEQYF.

The chain has TRBV20-1 and TRBJ2-5; 7 bases are shared with TRBD1. V was pared by 6 bases and J by 1 base, with 5 bases of the junction left unmatched. The CDR3 has 13 amino acids. The germline CDR1 and CDR2 sequences are DFQATT and SNEGSKA (reference sequence). The DNA for the CDR3 is TGCAGTGCACTGACAGGGTTCCAAGAGACCCAGTACTTC. It encodes CSALTGFQETQYF.

The V call is TRBV12-3 or TRBV12-4, the J call TRBJ1-1; 9 positions agree with TRBD1. The trim removed 5 bases at V and 9 bases at J, leaving 4 bases unmatched. The CDR3 sequence is 12 residues long. Here the CDR3 reads CASSQDRGKAFF. The CDR3, as DNA: TGTGCCAGCAGTCAGGACAGGGGAAAAGCTTTCTTT.

The gene calls are TRBV28 and TRBJ1-4; 7 bases fit TRBD1. This CDR3 is built from 17 residues. J was trimmed by 0 bases and V by 4 bases; bases with no gene match: 8. Looked up from germline, CDR1 is MDHEN and CDR2 is SYDVKM. The CDR3 region has the DNA TGTGCCAGCAGTTCTACGGGACAGATAACAACTAATGAAAAACTGTTTTTT. Translating it yields CASSSTGQITTNEKLFF. The complete variable domain, with remaining parts taken from reference TRBV28 and TRBJ1-4, reads DVKVTQSSRYLVKRTGEKVFLECVQDMDHENMFWYRQDPGLGLRLIYFSYDVKMKEKGDIPEGYSVSREKKERFSLILESASTNQTSMYLCASSSTGQITTNEKLFFGSGTQLSVL.

This clonotype was recorded a few times. This rearrangement joins TRBV6-2 or TRBV6-3 to TRBJ2-1; D call uncertain. Germline-derived CDR1 and CDR2 are MNHEY and SVGEGT. This CDR3 has 13 amino acids. Trimming removed 6 bases from V and 7 bases from J, with 13 bases in between. CDR3 in amino acids: CASSKSSMNEQFF. The CDR3 region has the DNA TGTGCCAGCAGCAAAAGCTCTATGAATGAGCAGTTCTTC.

This clonotype was observed at least ten times. This chain links TRBV7-9 with TRBJ1-2, with D maybe TRBD1 (6 bases). V lost 1 base and J lost 2, with 8 bases in between. The V gene's germline CDR1 is SEHNR and CDR2 FQNEAQ (reference sequence). The CDR3 extends over 14 amino acids. This CDR3 reads CASSLVQGNYGYTF. The CDR3 nucleotides are TGTGCCAGCAGCTTAGTGCAGGGGAACTATGGCTACACCTTC.

This clonotype has a handful of counts. The chain combines TRBV5-1 with TRBJ2-1; TRBD1 aligns across 11 bases. The CDR3 sequence is 17 residues long. Per the germline V gene, CDR1 is SGHRS and CDR2 is YFSETQ. Trimming took 5 bases from V and 3 from J; bases not matched to a gene: 10. As DNA, the CDR3 is TGCGCCAGCAGTCAACTGCCGGGACAGGGGGTCTACAATGAGCAGTTCTTC. It encodes CASSQLPGQGVYNEQFF.

The J gene is TRBJ1-2, the V gene TRBV28; TRBD1 aligns across 8 bases. Germline assignment: CDR1 MDHEN and CDR2 SYDVKM. V gave up 6 bases and J gave up 12 bases; unmatched junction bases: 9. The CDR3 covers 12 residues. The CDR3 region has the DNA TGTGCCAGCAGCCTCATGACAGGGGAGGACACCTTC. Translating gives CASSLMTGEDTF.

In this sample, this clonotype turned up a few times. V usage is TRBV27 and J usage is TRBJ2-3, with TRBD1 matching over 8 bases. The CDR3 extends over 16 amino acids. V shed 3 bases, J shed 2 bases, and the junction held 7 bases outside the gene matches. Germline-derived CDR1 and CDR2 are MNHEY and SMNVEV (reference sequence). The CDR3 here is CASSFMGQVVTDTQYF. The CDR3 DNA follows: TGTGCCAGCAGTTTCATGGGACAGGTCGTCACAGATACGCAGTATTTT.

The table lists this clonotype with a few counts. V usage is TRBV29-1 and J usage is TRBJ2-1; 10 bases agree with TRBD2. J gave up 4 bases and V 3 bases, and 9 bases lay outside the gene matches. Germline assignment: CDR1 SQVTM and CDR2 ANQGSEA. The CDR3 is 16 amino acids. The CDR3 DNA reads as TGCAGCGTTGAGTTCCCAGCGGGGGGGCATTACAATGAGCAGTTCTTC. Translated, it gives CSVEFPAGGHYNEQFF.